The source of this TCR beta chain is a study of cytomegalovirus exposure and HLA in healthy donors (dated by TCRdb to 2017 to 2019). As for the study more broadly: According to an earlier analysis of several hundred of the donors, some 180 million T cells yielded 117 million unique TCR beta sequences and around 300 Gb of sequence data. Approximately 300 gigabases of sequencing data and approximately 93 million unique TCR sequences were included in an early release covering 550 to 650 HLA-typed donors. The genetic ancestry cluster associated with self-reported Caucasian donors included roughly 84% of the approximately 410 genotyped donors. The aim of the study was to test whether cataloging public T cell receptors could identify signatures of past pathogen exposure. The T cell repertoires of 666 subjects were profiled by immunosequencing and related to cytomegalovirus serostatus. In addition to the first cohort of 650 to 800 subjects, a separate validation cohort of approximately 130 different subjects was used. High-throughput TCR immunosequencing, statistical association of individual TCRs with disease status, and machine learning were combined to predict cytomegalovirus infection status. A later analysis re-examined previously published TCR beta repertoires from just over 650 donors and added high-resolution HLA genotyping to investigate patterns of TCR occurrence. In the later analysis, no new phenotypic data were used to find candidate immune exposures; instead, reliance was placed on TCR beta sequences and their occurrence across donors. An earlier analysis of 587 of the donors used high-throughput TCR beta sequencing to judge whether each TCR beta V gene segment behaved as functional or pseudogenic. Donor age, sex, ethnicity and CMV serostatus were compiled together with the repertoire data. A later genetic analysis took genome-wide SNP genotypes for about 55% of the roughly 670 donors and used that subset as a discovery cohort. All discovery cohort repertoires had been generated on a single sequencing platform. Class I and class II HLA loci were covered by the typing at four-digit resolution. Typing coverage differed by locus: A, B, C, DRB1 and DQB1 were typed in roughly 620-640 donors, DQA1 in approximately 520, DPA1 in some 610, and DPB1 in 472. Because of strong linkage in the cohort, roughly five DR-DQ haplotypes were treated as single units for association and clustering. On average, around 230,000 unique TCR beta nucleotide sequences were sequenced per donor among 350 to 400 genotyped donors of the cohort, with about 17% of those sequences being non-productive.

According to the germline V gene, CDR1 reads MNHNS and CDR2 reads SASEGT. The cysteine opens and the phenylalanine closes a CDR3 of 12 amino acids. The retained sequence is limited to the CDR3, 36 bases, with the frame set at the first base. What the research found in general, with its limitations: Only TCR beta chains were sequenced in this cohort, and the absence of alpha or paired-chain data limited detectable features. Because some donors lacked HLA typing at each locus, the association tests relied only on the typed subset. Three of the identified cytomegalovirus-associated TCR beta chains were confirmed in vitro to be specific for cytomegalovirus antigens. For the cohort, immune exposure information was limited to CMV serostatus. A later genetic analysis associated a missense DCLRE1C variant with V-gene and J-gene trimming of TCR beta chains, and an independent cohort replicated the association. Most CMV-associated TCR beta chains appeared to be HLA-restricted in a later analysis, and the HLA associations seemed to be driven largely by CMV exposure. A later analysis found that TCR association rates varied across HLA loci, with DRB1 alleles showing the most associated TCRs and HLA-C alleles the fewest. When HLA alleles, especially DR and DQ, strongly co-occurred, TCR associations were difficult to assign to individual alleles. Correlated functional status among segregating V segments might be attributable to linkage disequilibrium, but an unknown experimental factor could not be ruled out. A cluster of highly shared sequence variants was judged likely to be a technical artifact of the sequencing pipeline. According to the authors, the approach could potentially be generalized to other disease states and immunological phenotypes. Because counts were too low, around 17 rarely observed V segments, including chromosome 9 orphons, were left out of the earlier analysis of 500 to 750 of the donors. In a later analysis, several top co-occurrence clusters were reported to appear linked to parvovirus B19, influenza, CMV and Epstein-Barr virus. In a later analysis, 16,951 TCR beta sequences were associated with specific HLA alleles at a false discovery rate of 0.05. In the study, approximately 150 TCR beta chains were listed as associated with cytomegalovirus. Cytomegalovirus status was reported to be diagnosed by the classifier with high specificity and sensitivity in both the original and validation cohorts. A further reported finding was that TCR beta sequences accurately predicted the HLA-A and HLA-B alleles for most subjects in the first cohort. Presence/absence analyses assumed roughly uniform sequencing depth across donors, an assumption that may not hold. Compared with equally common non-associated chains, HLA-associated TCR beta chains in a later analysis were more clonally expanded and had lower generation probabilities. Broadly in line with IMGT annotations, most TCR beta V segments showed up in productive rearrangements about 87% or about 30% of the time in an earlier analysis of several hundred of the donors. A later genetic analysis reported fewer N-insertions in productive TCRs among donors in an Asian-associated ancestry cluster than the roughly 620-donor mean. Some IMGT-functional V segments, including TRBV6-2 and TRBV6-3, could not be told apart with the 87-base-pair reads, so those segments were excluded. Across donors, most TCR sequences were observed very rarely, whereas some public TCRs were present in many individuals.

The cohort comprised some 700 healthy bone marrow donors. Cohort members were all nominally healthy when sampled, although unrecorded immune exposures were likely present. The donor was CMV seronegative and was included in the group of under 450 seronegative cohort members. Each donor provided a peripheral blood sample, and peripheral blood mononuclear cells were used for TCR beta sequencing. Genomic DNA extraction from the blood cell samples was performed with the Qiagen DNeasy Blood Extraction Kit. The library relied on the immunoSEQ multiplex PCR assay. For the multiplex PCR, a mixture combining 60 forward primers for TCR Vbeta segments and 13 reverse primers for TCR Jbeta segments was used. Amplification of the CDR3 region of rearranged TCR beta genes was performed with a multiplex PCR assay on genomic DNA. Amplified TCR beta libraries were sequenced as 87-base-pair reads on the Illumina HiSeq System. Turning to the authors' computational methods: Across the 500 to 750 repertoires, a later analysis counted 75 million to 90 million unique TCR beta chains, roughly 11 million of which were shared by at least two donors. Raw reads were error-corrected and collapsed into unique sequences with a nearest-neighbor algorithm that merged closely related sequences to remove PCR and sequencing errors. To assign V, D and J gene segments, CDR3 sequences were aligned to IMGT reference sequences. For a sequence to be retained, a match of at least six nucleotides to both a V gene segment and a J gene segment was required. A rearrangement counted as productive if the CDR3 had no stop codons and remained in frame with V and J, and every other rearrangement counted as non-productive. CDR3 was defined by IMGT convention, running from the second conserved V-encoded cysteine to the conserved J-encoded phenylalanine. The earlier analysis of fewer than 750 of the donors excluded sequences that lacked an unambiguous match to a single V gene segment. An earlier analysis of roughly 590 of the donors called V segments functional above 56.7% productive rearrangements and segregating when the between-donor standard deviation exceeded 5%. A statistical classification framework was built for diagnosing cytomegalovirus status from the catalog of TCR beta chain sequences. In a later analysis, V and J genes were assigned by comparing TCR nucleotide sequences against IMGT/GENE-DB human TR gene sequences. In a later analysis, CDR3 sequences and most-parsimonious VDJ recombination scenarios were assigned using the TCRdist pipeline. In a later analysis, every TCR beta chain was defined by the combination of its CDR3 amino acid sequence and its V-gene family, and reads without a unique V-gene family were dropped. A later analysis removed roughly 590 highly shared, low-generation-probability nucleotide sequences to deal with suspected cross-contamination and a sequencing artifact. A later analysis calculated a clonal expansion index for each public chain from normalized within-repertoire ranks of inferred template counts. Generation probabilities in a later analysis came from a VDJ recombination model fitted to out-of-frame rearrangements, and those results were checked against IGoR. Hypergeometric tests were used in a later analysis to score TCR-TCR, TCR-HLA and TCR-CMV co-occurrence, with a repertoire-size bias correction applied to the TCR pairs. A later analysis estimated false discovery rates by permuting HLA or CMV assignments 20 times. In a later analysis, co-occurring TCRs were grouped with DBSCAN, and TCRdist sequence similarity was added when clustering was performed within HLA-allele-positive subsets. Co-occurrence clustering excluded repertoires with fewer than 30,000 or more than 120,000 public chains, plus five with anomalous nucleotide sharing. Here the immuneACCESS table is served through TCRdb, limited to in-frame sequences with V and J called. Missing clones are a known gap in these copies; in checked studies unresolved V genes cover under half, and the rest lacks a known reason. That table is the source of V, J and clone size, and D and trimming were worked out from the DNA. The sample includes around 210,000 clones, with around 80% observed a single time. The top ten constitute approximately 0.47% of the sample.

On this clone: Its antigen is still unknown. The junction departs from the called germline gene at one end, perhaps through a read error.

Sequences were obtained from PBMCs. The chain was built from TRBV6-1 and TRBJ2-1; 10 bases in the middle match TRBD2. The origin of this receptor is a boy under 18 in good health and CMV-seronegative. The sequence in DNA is TGTGCCAGCACCCCGTTACTAGCGGGGTATATCTTC. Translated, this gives CASTPLLAGYIF.